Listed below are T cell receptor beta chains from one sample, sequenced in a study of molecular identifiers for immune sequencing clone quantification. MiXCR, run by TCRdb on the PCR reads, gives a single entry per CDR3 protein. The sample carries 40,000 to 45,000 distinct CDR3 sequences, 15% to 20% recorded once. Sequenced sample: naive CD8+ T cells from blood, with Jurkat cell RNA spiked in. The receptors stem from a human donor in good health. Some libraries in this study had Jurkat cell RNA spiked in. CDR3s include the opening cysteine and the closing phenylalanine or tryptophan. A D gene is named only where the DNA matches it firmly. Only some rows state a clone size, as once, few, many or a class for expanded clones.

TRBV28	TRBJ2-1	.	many	CASSLGAMNEQFF	TGTGCCAGCAGTTTAGGCGCTATGAATGAGCAGTTCTTC
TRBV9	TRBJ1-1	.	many	CASSPGWGAFTEAFF	TGTGCCAGCAGCCCTGGGTGGGGGGCGTTCACTGAAGCTTTCTTT
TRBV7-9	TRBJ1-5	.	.	CASSLGGINQPQHF	TGTGCCAGCAGCTTAGGAGGAATCAATCAGCCCCAGCATTTT
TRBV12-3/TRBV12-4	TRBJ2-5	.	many	CASSLTRGETQYF	TGTGCCAGCAGTCTCACTAGGGGTGAGACCCAGTACTTC
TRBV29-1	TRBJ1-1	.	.	CSGAFRGGNTEAFF	TGCAGCGGGGCCTTCCGGGGGGGAAACACTGAAGCTTTCTTT
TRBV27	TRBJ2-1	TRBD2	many	CASSSGVAGVVEQFF	TGTGCCAGCAGTTCCGGGGTAGCGGGAGTGGTTGAGCAGTTCTTC
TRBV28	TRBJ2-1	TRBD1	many	CASRDRGLLSYNEQFF	TGTGCCAGCAGAGACAGGGGGCTTCTCTCCTACAATGAGCAGTTCTTC
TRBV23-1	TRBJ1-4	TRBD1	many	CASSQSDRDRESQLNEKLFF	TGCGCCAGCAGTCAATCAGACCGGGACAGGGAATCCCAGCTTAATGAAAAACTGTTTTTT
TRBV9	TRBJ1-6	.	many	CASSVGGSSYNSPLHF	TGTGCCAGCAGCGTAGGCGGGAGCTCCTATAATTCACCCCTCCACTTT
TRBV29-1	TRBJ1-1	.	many	CSVAMQRINAEAFF	TGCAGCGTTGCTATGCAGCGGATTAACGCTGAAGCTTTCTTT
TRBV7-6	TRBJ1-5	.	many	CASSLAHASNQPQHF	TGTGCCAGCAGCTTAGCGCACGCTAGCAATCAGCCCCAGCATTTT
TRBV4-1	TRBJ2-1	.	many	CASSQGVYNEQFF	TGCGCCAGCAGCCAAGGAGTCTACAATGAGCAGTTCTTC
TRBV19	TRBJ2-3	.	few	CASSTGGTPYF	TGTGCCAGTAGTACTGGGGGGACGCCGTATTTT
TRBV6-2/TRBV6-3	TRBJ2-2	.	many	CASSYSWDTGELFF	TGTGCCAGCAGTTACTCGTGGGACACCGGGGAGCTGTTTTTT
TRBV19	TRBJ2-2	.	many	CASSIQGSNTGELFF	TGTGCCAGTAGTATACAGGGTTCGAACACCGGGGAGCTGTTTTTT
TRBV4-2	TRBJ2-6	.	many	CASSQDGGGANVLTF	TGTGCCAGCAGCCAAGACGGAGGTGGGGCCAACGTCCTGACTTTC
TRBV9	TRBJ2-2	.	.	CASSVGTGELFF	TGTGCCAGCAGCGTTGGTACCGGGGAGCTGTTTTTT
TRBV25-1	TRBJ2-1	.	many	CASSELGAVSYNEQFF	TGTGCCAGCAGTGAATTAGGGGCCGTGTCCTACAATGAGCAGTTCTTC
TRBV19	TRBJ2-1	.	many	CASSLGLSSYNEQFF	TGTGCCAGTAGTCTGGGGTTGAGCTCCTACAATGAGCAGTTCTTC
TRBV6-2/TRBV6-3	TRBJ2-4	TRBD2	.	CASSPKRAPRLARDVQYF	TGTGCCAGCAGTCCCAAACGGGCCCCGAGACTAGCGAGGGACGTTCAGTACTTC
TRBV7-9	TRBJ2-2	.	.	CASSIVRETTGELFF	TGTGCCAGCAGCATAGTCCGGGAGACCACCGGGGAGCTGTTTTTT
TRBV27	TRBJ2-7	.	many	CASSSYYAGVLYEQYF	TGTGCCAGCAGTTCTTATTACGCAGGGGTGTTGTACGAGCAGTACTTC
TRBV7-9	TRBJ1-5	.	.	CASSLNAGNNQPQHF	TGTGCCAGCAGCTTAAATGCGGGGAACAATCAGCCCCAGCATTTT
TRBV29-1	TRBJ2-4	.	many	CSVEGNMNIRYF	TGCAGCGTTGAAGGGAATATGAACATTCGGTACTTC
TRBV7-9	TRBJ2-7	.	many	CASSLSSGVGYEQYF	TGTGCCAGCAGCTTATCGTCGGGGGTTGGGTACGAGCAGTACTTC
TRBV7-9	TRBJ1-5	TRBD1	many	CASSSSRITGGAGQPQHF	TGTGCCAGCAGCTCGTCAAGGATCACAGGGGGCGCAGGTCAGCCCCAGCATTTT
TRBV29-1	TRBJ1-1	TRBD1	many	CSVEDGDRMNTEAFF	TGCAGCGTTGAAGACGGGGACAGAATGAACACTGAAGCTTTCTTT
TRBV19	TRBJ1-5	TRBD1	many	CASSSEDRAPQPQHF	TGTGCCAGTAGTTCCGAGGACAGGGCCCCTCAGCCCCAGCATTTT
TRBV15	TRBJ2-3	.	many	CATSRFPGDTQYF	TGTGCCACCAGCAGATTTCCCGGGGATACGCAGTATTTT
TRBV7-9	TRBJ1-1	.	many	CASSPTYSVEVVAFF	TGTGCCAGCAGCCCTACCTACTCCGTCGAAGTGGTGGCTTTCTTT
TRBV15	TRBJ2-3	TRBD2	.	CATSRRAGGRISDTQYF	TGTGCCACCAGCAGACGGGCCGGCGGGAGAATTTCAGATACGCAGTATTTT
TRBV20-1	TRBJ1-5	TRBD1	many	CSASDGTAVNQPQHF	TGCAGTGCTAGTGACGGGACAGCGGTGAATCAGCCCCAGCATTTT